These 5 T cell receptor beta chains came from one sample sequenced in a study of cytomegalovirus exposure and HLA in healthy donors. Sequenced by immunoSEQ multiplex PCR; TCRdb stores in-frame clones only, minus some. Among about 160,000 clones, around four fifths were seen once, and the ten largest hold about 2.3%. Sequenced material: PBMCs. These receptors originate from a man aged 25-45 years in good health and CMV-seropositive.

This clone appeared a few times. V gene TRBV27 combines with J gene TRBJ1-5; 8 nucleotides match TRBD1. This CDR3 comprises 14 residues. J lost 6 bases, V lost 6 bases, and 7 bases had no gene match. CDR1 MNHEY and CDR2 SMNVEV come from the germline V gene (reference sequence). CDR3 DNA sequence: TGTGCCAGCAGCCCGGACAGGGTTGGTCAGCCCCAGCATTTT. It translates to CASSPDRVGQPQHF.

This clone occurred once. The chain couples TRBV4-3 to TRBJ2-6; D may be TRBD1 (5 bases). Germline V gene lookup returns CDR1 LGHNA and CDR2 YSLEER. V was clipped by 4 bases and J by 0 bases, with 16 bases between them. The CDR3 consists of 18 residues. This CDR3 reads CASSRHIFRDSGANVLTF. CDR3 DNA sequence: TGCGCCAGCAGCCGACATATCTTCAGGGACTCTGGGGCCAACGTCCTGACTTTC.

The V call is TRBV12-5, the J call TRBJ2-7, with D perhaps TRBD1 (6 bases). Germline CDR1 and CDR2: LGHNT and FRNRAP. The length of the CDR3 is 14 residues. Trimming removed 4 bases at V and 6 bases at J, with 16 bases between. Here the CDR3 DNA reads TGTGCTAGTGGTTCCCAGGGGCTATTGGGCGAGCAGTACTTC. Encoded protein: CASGSQGLLGEQYF.

This clone was seen a single time. J is TRBJ2-7 and V is TRBV27; D is unclear. CDR1 MNHEY and CDR2 SMNVEV come from the germline V gene (reference sequence). This CDR3 contains 14 residues. Trimming stripped 5 bases from V and 1 base from J, with 12 bases between. The CDR3 protein is CASSPIDKSYEQYF. For the CDR3, the DNA is TGTGCCAGCAGTCCGATAGACAAGTCCTACGAGCAGTACTTC.

The chain employs TRBV4-2 and TRBJ1-6, with TRBD1 as a possible D gene (5 bases). Deletions cut 1 base from V and 8 bases from J, with 12 bases between. Germline CDR1 and CDR2: LGHNA and YNFKEQ. This CDR3 contains 15 residues. CDR3 sequence (DNA): TGTGCCAGCAGCCAAGGAATGGGGGGAGATTCACCCCTCCACTTT. Translating gives CASSQGMGGDSPLHF.